These 12 T cell receptor beta chains share one sample of origin, sequenced in a study of blood T cell repertoires in COVID-19. Sequenced by immunoSEQ multiplex PCR; TCRdb stores in-frame clones only, minus some. This sample has under 200,000 clones; roughly 86% occur once, and the top ten carry 3% to 4%. Specimen: peripheral blood. The receptors come from a man in his 70s with acute or convalescent COVID-19.

This clone was found once. The J gene is TRBJ2-5, the V gene TRBV11-1; 8 bases align to TRBD1. Germline lookup yields CDR1 SGHAT and CDR2 FQDESV (reference sequence). The CDR3 loop spans 15 amino acids. V lost 6 bases to trimming and J lost 5 bases; unmatched junction nucleotides: 11. For the CDR3, the DNA is TGTGCCAGCAGTGACAGAGGACAGGGTGGCGAGACCCAGTACTTC. Amino acids: CASSDRGQGGETQYF. Together with reference TRBV11-1 and TRBJ2-5, the CDR3 gives the full variable domain: EAEVAQSPRYKITEKSQAVAFWCDPISGHATLYWYRQILGQGPELLVQFQDESVVDDSQLPKDRFSAERLKGVDSTLKIQPAELGDSAMYLCASSDRGQGGETQYFGPGTRLLVL.

J is TRBJ1-4 and V is TRBV21-1; the D call of TRBD1 is as the table states it, not checked on the DNA. TRBV21-1 is a listed pseudogene. The CDR3 contains 14 residues. The CDR3 DNA sequence: TGTGCCAGCAGCCTCTGGACAGGGAGCGAAAAACTGTTTTTT. This gives the protein CASSLWTGSEKLFF.

V and J are TRBV7-2 and TRBJ2-3; no definite D call. CDR1 is SGHTA, CDR2 FQGNSA, per germline. CDR3 length: 13 residues. The V end was cut by 4 bases, the J end by 4 bases, with 9 bases between. The CDR3 loop reads CASSSIHPDTQYF. The CDR3 DNA sequence: TGTGCCAGCAGCTCGATACACCCAGATACGCAGTATTTT.

The genes are TRBV7-2 and TRBJ2-1, with 9 bases that match TRBD2. V trimming: 0 bases; J trimming: 5 bases; junction bases outside the gene matches: 2. This CDR3 region has 15 residues. Per the germline V gene, CDR1 is SGHTA and CDR2 is FQGNSA. The CDR3 sequence is CASSLAASGNNEQFF. The CDR3 nucleotides are TGTGCCAGCAGCTTAGCGGCTAGCGGGAACAATGAGCAGTTCTTC.

The count of this clone is one. The genes are TRBV12-3 or TRBV12-4 and TRBJ2-1; no reliable D call. This CDR3 contains 12 residues. V was clipped by 5 bases and J by 5 bases, with 7 bases between them. CDR3: CASSARDNEQFF. The CDR3 coding sequence is TGTGCCAGCAGTGCACGAGACAATGAGCAGTTCTTC.

V and J are TRBV6-4 and TRBJ2-2; the D gene is possibly TRBD2 (5 bases). CDR1 and CDR2 (germline): MRHNA, SNTAGT. V dropped 6 bases and J dropped 4 bases, with 9 bases sitting between them. There are 13 residues in the CDR3. CDR3 nucleotide sequence: TGTGCCAGCAGCCAACGGGGCACCGGGGAGCTGTTTTTT. Translation: CASSQRGTGELFF.

The chain combines TRBV7-3 with TRBJ1-1; D unclear. In germline, CDR1 is SGHTA, CDR2 FQGTGA. There are 14 residues in the CDR3. V lost 5 bases and J lost 5, with 15 bases in between. In DNA form, the CDR3 reads TGTGCCAGCAGCATAGGCCCCTTGGAGACTGAAGCTTTCTTT. It yields the protein CASSIGPLETEAFF.

This chain joins TRBV11-2 and TRBJ1-6; D not resolved. The CDR3 has 14 amino acids. Germline V gene lookup returns CDR1 SGHAT and CDR2 FQNNGV. The germline V and J ends were trimmed by 5 bases and 6 bases, with 11 bases remaining between them. CDR3 coding DNA: TGTGCCAGCAGCCCCGAGAGTTCTAATTCACCCCTCCACTTT. Encoded protein: CASSPESSNSPLHF.

The chain is built from TRBV10-1 and TRBJ1-2, with 9 bases aligning to TRBD1. From germline, CDR1 is WNHNN and CDR2 SYGVQD (reference sequence). V shed 6 bases, J shed 6 bases, and the junction held 5 bases outside the gene matches. The CDR3 is made up of 13 amino acids. DNA for the CDR3: TGCGCCAGCAGCCGGGACAGGGTCAATGGCTACACCTTC. It encodes CASSRDRVNGYTF.

V is TRBV2 and J is TRBJ1-3; a possible D gene is TRBD1 (6 bases). Trimming cost V 8 bases and J 4 bases, with 15 bases left between them. The CDR3 length is 14 residues. CDR1 is SNHLY, CDR2 FYNNEI, per germline. DNA of the CDR3: TGTGCCAGCCGACCCGGGACATCAGGAAACACCATATATTTT. Residues: CASRPGTSGNTIYF.

This rearrangement joins TRBV23-1 to TRBJ2-1; D ambiguous. TRBV23-1 is filed as an ORF, its function uncertain. The CDR3 runs to 11 residues. V dropped 6 bases and J dropped 10 bases, with 10 bases sitting between them. The CDR3 loop reads CASRLEKEQFF. The CDR3 DNA reads TGCGCCAGCAGGTTGGAGAAAGAGCAGTTCTTC.

The chain employs TRBV11-1 and TRBJ1-1; 10 bases map to TRBD1. This CDR3 has 16 amino acids. CDR1 and CDR2 from the germline V gene are SGHAT and FQDESV (reference sequence). V was pared by 5 bases and J by 4 bases, with 10 bases of the junction left unmatched. This chain's CDR3 is CASSPLGQGLFTEAFF. The CDR3 region has the DNA TGTGCCAGCAGCCCATTGGGACAGGGGTTGTTCACTGAAGCTTTCTTT.